These 5 T cell receptor beta chains were sequenced from one sample in a study of blood T cell repertoires in COVID-19. Assay: immunoSEQ multiplex PCR; the TCRdb copy retains only in-frame clones and omits some. The sample yields roughly 58,000 clones, more than 80% seen once. Source material: peripheral blood. All receptors come from a man aged 60 to 69 with COVID-19, enrolled during active disease.

The CDR3 region is CASSLGQKVSTDTQYF. CDR3 bases: TGTGCCAGCAGCTTAGGGCAAAAAGTTAGCACAGATACGCAGTATTTT. This chain connects TRBV11-2 to TRBJ2-3; unclear D gene. Germline values: CDR1 SGHAT, CDR2 FQNNGV. The CDR3 contains 16 residues. V lost 1 base and J lost 0, with 11 bases in between. Variable domain in full (rest from reference TRBV11-2 and TRBJ2-3): EAGVAQSPRYKIIEKRQSVAFWCNPISGHATLYWYQQILGQGPKLLIQFQNNGVVDDSQLPKDRFSAERLKGVDSTLKIQPAKLEDSAVYLCASSLGQKVSTDTQYFGPGTRLTVL.

The chain has TRBV7-2 and TRBJ2-7; 7 bases are a match to TRBD2. Germline assignment: CDR1 SGHTA and CDR2 FQGNSA. The CDR3 has 12 residues. The chain's CDR3 is CAAGLPAGEQYF. Here the CDR3 DNA reads TGTGCGGCGGGACTACCTGCCGGTGAGCAGTACTTC. The full variable domain, rest sourced from reference TRBV7-2 and TRBJ2-7, is GAGVSQSPSNKVTEKGKDVELRCDPISGHTALYWYRQSLGQGLEFLIYFQGNSAPDKSGLPSDRFSAERTGGSVSTLTIQRTQQEDSAVYLCAAGLPAGEQYFGPGTRLTVT.

The chain couples TRBV5-4 to TRBJ2-5, with D tentatively TRBD1 (5 bases). The germline V and J ends were trimmed by 3 bases and 1 base, with 7 bases remaining between them. The CDR3 spans 13 residues. Germline V gene data show CDR1 as SGHNT and CDR2 as YYREEE (reference sequence). CDR3 in DNA: TGTGCCAGCAGCTCTAGGGGCCAAGAGACCCAGTACTTC. This codes for CASSSRGQETQYF.

The chain couples TRBV3-1 (or the pseudogene TRBV3-2) to TRBJ1-5; no clear D. Germline values: CDR1 LGHDT, CDR2 YNNKEL (reference sequence). The CDR3 totals 15 residues. V was cut by 2 bases and J by 4 bases, with 12 bases left in between. The CDR3: CASSQNGFPNQPQHF. The CDR3 nucleotides read TGTGCCAGCAGCCAAAACGGGTTCCCAAATCAGCCCCAGCATTTT.

The CDR3 spells CASSQTVGAFF. CDR3 DNA: TGTGCCAGCAGCCAGACAGTGGGAGCTTTCTTT. The rearrangement joins TRBV11-2 to TRBJ1-1, with a tentative D call TRBD1 (5 bases). CDR1 is SGHAT, CDR2 FQNNGV, per germline. The V and J ends lost 5 bases and 10 bases respectively, with 11 bases between them. The CDR3 consists of 11 residues.